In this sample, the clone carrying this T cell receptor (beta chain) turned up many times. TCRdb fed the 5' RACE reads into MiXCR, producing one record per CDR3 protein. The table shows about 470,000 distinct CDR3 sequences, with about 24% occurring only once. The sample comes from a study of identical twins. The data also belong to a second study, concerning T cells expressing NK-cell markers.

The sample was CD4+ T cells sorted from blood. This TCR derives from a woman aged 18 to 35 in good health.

CDR3 coding DNA: TGCAGCGTTGTGGGCGGGAGGGCCCTGGATGAGCAGTTCTTC. Translation: CSVVGGRALDEQFF. J is TRBJ2-1 and V is TRBV29-1; 9 bases line up with TRBD2. The CDR3 is 14 amino acids. V gave up 4 bases and J gave up 8 bases; unmatched junction bases: 9. The germline V gene has CDR1 SQVTM and CDR2 ANQGSEA.